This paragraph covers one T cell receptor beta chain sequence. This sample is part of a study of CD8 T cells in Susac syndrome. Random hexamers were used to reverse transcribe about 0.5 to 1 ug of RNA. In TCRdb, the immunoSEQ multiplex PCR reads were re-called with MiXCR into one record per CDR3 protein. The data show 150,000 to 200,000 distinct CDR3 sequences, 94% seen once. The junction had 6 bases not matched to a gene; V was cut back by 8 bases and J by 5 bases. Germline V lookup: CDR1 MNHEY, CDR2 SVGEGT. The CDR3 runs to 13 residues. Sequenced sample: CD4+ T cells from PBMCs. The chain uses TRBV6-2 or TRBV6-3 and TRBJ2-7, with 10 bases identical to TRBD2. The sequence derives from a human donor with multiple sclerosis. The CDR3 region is CASEKREGHEQYF. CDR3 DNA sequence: TGTGCCAGCGAGAAGCGGGAGGGCCACGAGCAGTACTTC.